The sequence of this TCR beta chain was determined in a study of CXCR3-negative and CXCR3-positive naive CD8 T cells. At the level of the study: Overall TRB read output was some 140 million, and each library contained about 1.5 +/- 0.3 million reads.

Notes on the study in general: Hydrophobicity was higher for TRB CDR3s found in CXCR3-positive naive cells than in CXCR3-negative naive cells. With respect to TRBV-TRBJ usage, naive CXCR3-negative and CXCR3-positive cells were similar; memory differed.

As to this clonotype: Its target is not known.

Libraries were UMI-labeled 5' RACE TRB cDNA. TCRdb re-called the 5' RACE reads, yielding one record per CDR3 amino acid sequence without DNA. Its table lists roughly 130,000 distinct CDR3 sequences. The CDR3 extends over 14 amino acids. Germline loops: CDR1 SQVTM, CDR2 ANQGSEA. This clonotype originated in a human donor in good health. Some clones in this sample may be carry-over from other donors' samples. What was sequenced was naive CXCR3+ CD8+ T cells from blood. The subset here: CD45RO-CCR7+CD27+CD95- naive CD8+ T cells expressing CXCR3 (TNR3+). The chain links TRBV29-1 to TRBJ2-7; TCRdb's assignment of TRBD1 cannot be checked, as there is no DNA. The CDR3 sequence: CSVESGQGAYEQYF.